Here is one T cell receptor (beta chain) with its context. This entry is derived from a study of blood T cell repertoires in COVID-19. In the source study's methods: Cell counts per sample came from amplifying reference gene primers. TCRdb's table, derived via immunoSEQ multiplex PCR, lists solely in-frame clones and lacks some. The V and J calls and the clone size are those of that table, but D and trimming were determined from the DNA. The sample shows 180,000 or so clones, approximately 80% of them seen only once. V dropped 0 bases and J dropped 3 bases, with 10 bases sitting between them. Germline values: CDR1 MNHEY, CDR2 SVGAGI. This CDR3 is 15 amino acids long.

V gene TRBV6-5 combines with J gene TRBJ2-3, with D possibly being TRBD2 (5 bases). The TCR sequence derives from a woman aged 35 to 49 with COVID-19, enrolled during active disease. The sequenced material came from peripheral blood. CDR3 sequence reads: CASSYSRRVTDTQYF. The CDR3 nucleotides read TGTGCCAGCAGTTACTCTAGGCGGGTGACAGATACGCAGTATTTT.